Below, one T cell receptor beta chain is given with its context. The sample comes from a study of blood T cell repertoires in COVID-19. At the level of the study: Acute-phase and convalescent COVID-19 samples originated in the United States, Italy and Spain. Sample material is recorded as cDNA or gDNA derived from T cells, B-cell-depleted T cells, or PBMCs.

There are 14 residues in the CDR3. Trimming cost V 3 bases and J 4 bases, with 16 bases left between them. Germline V gene sequence: CDR1 DFQATT, CDR2 SNEGSKA (reference sequence). Authors' data handling: Estimation of nucleated cell counts relied on the amplification of reference gene primers. Assay used: immunoSEQ multiplex PCR; TCRdb lists only in-frame clones, some missing. Clone size and V and J calls were adopted from that table, with D and trimming inferred from the DNA. Among tens of thousands of clones listed, more than 70% were seen once. Sequencing was performed on peripheral blood. The clonotype was recovered from a woman aged 80 or over with acute or convalescent COVID-19. This chain uses TRBV20-1 with TRBJ2-7; D remains unclear. The CDR3 nucleotides are TGCAGTGCTAGTAGACTGCTACAATCTTACGAGCAGTACTTC. Its translation is CSASRLLQSYEQYF.